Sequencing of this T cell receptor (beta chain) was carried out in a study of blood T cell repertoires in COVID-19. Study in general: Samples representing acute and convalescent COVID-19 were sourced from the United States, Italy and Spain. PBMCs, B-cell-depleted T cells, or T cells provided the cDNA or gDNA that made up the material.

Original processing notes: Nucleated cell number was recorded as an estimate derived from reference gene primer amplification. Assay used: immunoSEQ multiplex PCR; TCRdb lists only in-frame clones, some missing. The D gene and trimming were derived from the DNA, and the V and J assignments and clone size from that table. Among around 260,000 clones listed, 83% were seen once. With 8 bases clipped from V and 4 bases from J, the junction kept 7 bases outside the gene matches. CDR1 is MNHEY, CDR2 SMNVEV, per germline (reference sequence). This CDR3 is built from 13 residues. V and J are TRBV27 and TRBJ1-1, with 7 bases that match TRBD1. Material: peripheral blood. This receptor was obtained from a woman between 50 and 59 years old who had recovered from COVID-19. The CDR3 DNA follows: TGTGCCAGCCGGAGGGGGCTTGGCACTGAAGCTTTCTTT. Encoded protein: CASRRGLGTEAFF.